These T cell receptor beta chains were read from a single sample in a study of control samples from healthy donors and cancer patients. Only in-frame clones appear in the TCRdb table, and some are missing; sequencing was by immunoSEQ multiplex PCR. The sample includes roughly 70,000 clones, about 94% of them seen just once. Source material: blood. These receptors were collected from a woman in her twenties or thirties in good health. Each CDR3 is given with its conserved first and last residue. The D gene is left open where the match is weak. Clone size, where shown, is once, few, many, or a class for clones that have expanded.

cdr3_aa	cdr3_nt	d_call	clone_size	j_call	v_call
CASNPRGVGQSEQFF	TGTGCCAGCAATCCTCGGGGGGTGGGCCAATCGGAGCAGTTCTTC	TRBD2	-	TRBJ2-1	TRBV28
CASSLGQGAAGYTF	TGCGCCAGCAGCCTCGGCCAGGGGGCGGCCGGCTACACCTTC	TRBD1	-	TRBJ1-2	TRBV4-1
CASSQGQGARETQYF	TGTGCCAGCAGTCAGGGACAGGGCGCAAGGGAGACCCAGTACTTC	TRBD1	-	TRBJ2-5	TRBV27
CASSLYQHTGELFF	TGTGCCAGCAGCTTATACCAGCACACCGGGGAGCTGTTTTTT	-	-	TRBJ2-2	TRBV11-2
CASSIDSIAGLTGELFF	TGTGCCAGTAGTATTGACTCGATTGCGGGCCTCACCGGGGAGCTGTTTTTT	-	-	TRBJ2-2	TRBV19
CASSTLKGTGGSYEQYF	TGTGCCAGCAGCACCCTTAAAGGGACAGGGGGATCCTACGAGCAGTACTTC	-	-	TRBJ2-7	TRBV21-1
CATSDNDSKPQHF	TGTGCCACCAGTGACAACGACAGTAAGCCCCAGCATTTT	-	-	TRBJ1-5	TRBV24-1
CAWSVSDRYEKLFF	TGTGCCTGGAGTGTATCGGACCGATATGAAAAACTGTTTTTT	-	-	TRBJ1-4	TRBV30
CASSQRSVIGTSTDTQYF	TGTGCCAGCAGTCAGAGAAGCGTGATAGGAACTAGCACAGATACGCAGTATTTT	-	-	TRBJ2-3	TRBV6-4
CASATGEGYGYTF	TGTGCCAGCGCCACCGGGGAGGGCTATGGCTACACCTTC	-	-	TRBJ1-2	TRBV3-1/TRBV3-2
CSARTRNGYTF	TGCAGTGCTAGAACCAGAAATGGCTACACCTTC	-	-	TRBJ1-2	TRBV20-1
CAITPGGGEDTQYF	TGTGCCATCACACCGGGGGGGGGTGAAGATACGCAGTATTTT	TRBD2	-	TRBJ2-3	TRBV10-3
CASSEGSRRVYQPQHF	TGTGCCAGCAGTGAAGGGTCGAGAAGAGTTTATCAGCCCCAGCATTTT	-	-	TRBJ1-5	TRBV6-1
CASETSTGTAYEQYF	TGTGCCAGCGAAACCTCCACAGGGACCGCCTACGAGCAGTACTTC	-	-	TRBJ2-7	TRBV3-1/TRBV3-2
CASTLRTGLSNQPQHF	TGTGCCAGCACTTTACGGACGGGCCTTAGCAATCAGCCCCAGCATTTT	-	-	TRBJ1-5	TRBV2
CASSSSGTGGFGYTF	TGTGCCAGCAGCAGTTCCGGGACAGGGGGCTTTGGCTACACCTTC	TRBD1	-	TRBJ1-2	TRBV9
CASRRMVTALYGYTF	TGTGCCAGCAGGCGAATGGTGACAGCCCTCTATGGCTACACCTTC	-	-	TRBJ1-2	TRBV28
CSVPGAGERAFF	TGCAGCGTTCCGGGGGCAGGGGAAAGAGCTTTCTTT	-	-	TRBJ1-1	TRBV29-1
CSAPGRAEAFF	TGCAGTGCTCCCGGGAGAGCTGAAGCTTTCTTT	-	once	TRBJ1-1	TRBV20-1
CSISPGRGYGYTF	TGCAGCATCTCCCCGGGGCGCGGGTATGGCTACACCTTC	-	-	TRBJ1-2	TRBV29-1
CASSISGGVGNEQFF	TGTGCCAGTAGTATTTCAGGGGGAGTGGGCAATGAGCAGTTCTTC	TRBD1	-	TRBJ2-1	TRBV19
CASSVGTGSNEKLFF	TGTGCCAGCAGCGTAGGGACCGGTTCTAATGAAAAACTGTTTTTT	-	-	TRBJ1-4	TRBV9
CASSELGQAENTEAFF	TGTGCCAGCAGTGAATTGGGTCAGGCAGAGAACACTGAAGCTTTCTTT	-	-	TRBJ1-1	TRBV25-1
CASSLGTGGEQYF	TGCGCCAGCAGCTTGGGGACAGGGGGCGAGCAGTACTTC	TRBD1	-	TRBJ2-7	TRBV5-1
CASSRTQETQYF	TGTGCCAGCAGCCGGACCCAGGAGACCCAGTACTTC	-	once	TRBJ2-5	TRBV3-1/TRBV3-2
CASSLIVETQYF	TGTGCCAGCAGTTTAATAGTGGAGACCCAGTACTTC	-	-	TRBJ2-5	TRBV12-3/TRBV12-4
CSVEGGQASSYEQYF	TGCAGCGTTGAAGGTGGACAGGCTAGCTCCTACGAGCAGTACTTC	TRBD1	once	TRBJ2-7	TRBV29-1
CASSPAPSGELFF	TGTGCCAGCAGTCCTGCTCCGAGCGGGGAGCTGTTTTTT	-	-	TRBJ2-2	TRBV27
CASSPGTSPASQYF	TGTGCCAGCAGTCCCGGGACTAGCCCAGCCTCGCAGTATTTT	TRBD2	-	TRBJ2-3	TRBV27
CASSPQGTNEKLFF	TGTGCCAGCAGCCCACAGGGTACTAATGAAAAACTGTTTTTT	-	-	TRBJ1-4	TRBV7-9
CASSKVRGADYGYTF	TGTGCCAGCAGCAAAGTGAGGGGCGCGGACTATGGCTACACCTTC	-	-	TRBJ1-2	TRBV21-1
CAWTEAAIGWNEQFF	TGTGCCTGGACGGAGGCGGCGATCGGTTGGAATGAGCAGTTCTTC	-	-	TRBJ2-1	TRBV30
CASSQDLEGWGNTEAFF	TGTGCCAGCAGCCAAGATCTTGAGGGTTGGGGGAACACTGAAGCTTTCTTT	-	-	TRBJ1-1	TRBV3-1/TRBV3-2
CASSQTNEQFF	TGTGCCAGCAGCCAGACAAATGAGCAGTTCTTC	-	-	TRBJ2-1	TRBV3-1/TRBV3-2
CASSPGTFGEQFF	TGTGCCAGCAGCCCCGGGACCTTCGGGGAGCAGTTCTTC	-	once	TRBJ2-1	TRBV7-3
CATSESDEQFF	TGTGCCACCAGTGAATCCGATGAGCAGTTCTTC	-	-	TRBJ2-1	TRBV24-1
CACSQSQGTEAFF	TGTGCCTGCTCCCAATCTCAGGGGACTGAAGCTTTCTTT	-	-	TRBJ1-1	TRBV30
CATSDNRGDTGELFF	TGTGCCACCAGTGATAACAGGGGGGACACCGGGGAGCTGTTTTTT	TRBD1	-	TRBJ2-2	TRBV24-1
CASSMGHTNYGYTF	TGTGCCAGCAGCATGGGACACACGAACTATGGCTACACCTTC	-	-	TRBJ1-2	TRBV4-2
CASRSSDGSYNEQFF	TGTGCCAGCAGGTCGTCCGACGGCTCCTACAATGAGCAGTTCTTC	-	-	TRBJ2-1	TRBV28
CASSSSGGEETQYF	TGTGCCAGCTCATCTAGCGGGGGGGAAGAGACCCAGTACTTC	TRBD2	-	TRBJ2-5	TRBV18
CASSGSQGPTGEQYF	TGCGCCAGCAGCGGATCCCAGGGCCCAACGGGCGAGCAGTACTTC	-	-	TRBJ2-7	TRBV5-1
CASSFTGEPNYGYTF	TGTGCCAGCAGTTTCACAGGGGAACCTAACTATGGCTACACCTTC	TRBD1	-	TRBJ1-2	TRBV7-9
CASSQGELGYGYTF	TGCGCCAGCAGCCAAGGGGAGTTGGGCTATGGCTACACCTTC	-	-	TRBJ1-2	TRBV4-1
CASSISDKKDRGSHLSGANVLTF	TGCGCCAGCAGCATCTCCGATAAGAAGGACAGGGGGTCTCACCTCTCTGGGGCCAACGTCCTGACTTTC	TRBD1	-	TRBJ2-6	TRBV5-1
CASSASSVGNTIYF	TGTGCCAGCAGTGCTTCGTCAGTCGGAAACACCATATATTTT	-	-	TRBJ1-3	TRBV2
CASSKEGNSPLHF	TGTGCCAGTAGTAAAGAGGGTAATTCACCCCTCCACTTT	-	-	TRBJ1-6	TRBV19
CSASRPNEQFF	TGCAGTGCTTCAAGACCCAATGAGCAGTTCTTC	-	-	TRBJ2-1	TRBV20-1
CASSRVEGGELFF	TGCGCCAGCAGCCGTGTAGAAGGCGGGGAGCTGTTTTTT	-	-	TRBJ2-2	TRBV4-1
CASSPQWGPSGNTIYF	TGTGCCAGCAGCCCCCAATGGGGCCCCTCTGGAAACACCATATATTTT	-	-	TRBJ1-3	TRBV9
CASSPSMNTEAFF	TGTGCCAGCAGCCCATCCATGAACACTGAAGCTTTCTTT	-	-	TRBJ1-1	TRBV11-2
CASSSTAGAANVLTF	TGTGCCAGCAGCTCGACGGCCGGGGCGGCCAACGTCCTGACTTTC	-	-	TRBJ2-6	TRBV5-6